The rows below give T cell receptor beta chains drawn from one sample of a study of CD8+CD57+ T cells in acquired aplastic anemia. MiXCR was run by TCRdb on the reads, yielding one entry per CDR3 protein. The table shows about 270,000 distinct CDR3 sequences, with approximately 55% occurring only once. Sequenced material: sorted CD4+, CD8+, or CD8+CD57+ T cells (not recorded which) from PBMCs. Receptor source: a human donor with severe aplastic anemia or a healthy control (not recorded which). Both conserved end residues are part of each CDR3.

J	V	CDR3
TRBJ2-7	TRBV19	CASSISLSREQYF
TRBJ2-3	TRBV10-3	CAIREGQGGTDTQYF
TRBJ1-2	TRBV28	CASRDFNSGYTF
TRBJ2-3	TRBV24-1	CATSDYRGADTQYF
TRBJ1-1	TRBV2	CASSWTGVNTEAFF
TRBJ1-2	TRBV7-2	CASSLEGFSGYTF
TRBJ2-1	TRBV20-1	CSAGKGAGGLDEQFF
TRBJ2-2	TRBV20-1	CSAVAGGNTGELFF
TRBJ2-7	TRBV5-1	CASSLGSNRYF
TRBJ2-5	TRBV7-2	CASSSAGAGGLQETQYF
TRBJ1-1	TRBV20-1	CSATDMDRGNTEAFF
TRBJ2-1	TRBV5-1	CASSPPDRVREQFF
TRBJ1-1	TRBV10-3	CTSQGFLGNTEAFF
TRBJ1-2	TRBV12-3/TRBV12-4	CASSLFSAYGYTF
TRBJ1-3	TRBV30	CAWEGQYSGNTIYF
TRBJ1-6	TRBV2	CASRDSNSPLHF
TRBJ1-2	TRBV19	CASMGTGGRGYGYTF
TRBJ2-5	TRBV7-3	CASSLFGGLEETQYF
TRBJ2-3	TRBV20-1	CSARAYGTKVTDTQYF
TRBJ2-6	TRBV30	CACLPSGVNVLTF
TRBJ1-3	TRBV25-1	CASSELDALPGNTIYF
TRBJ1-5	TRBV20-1	CSAGTGNQPQHF
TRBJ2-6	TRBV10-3	CAISPVSSGANALTF
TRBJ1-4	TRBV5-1	CASSLEFGILGLRTGREKLFF
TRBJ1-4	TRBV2	CASNDPQGPREKLFF
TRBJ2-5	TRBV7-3	CASSLTLPDRGRSETQYF
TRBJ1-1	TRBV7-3	CASSLKQGLKTFF
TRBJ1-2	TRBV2	CASSEEGGWDGYTF
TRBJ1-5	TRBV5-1	CASSLAGGGIETQHF
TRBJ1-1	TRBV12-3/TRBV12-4	CASRPGPGTEAFF
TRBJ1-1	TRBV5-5	CASSTPGQALNTEAFF
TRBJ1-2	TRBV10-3	CAISEGDTYYGYTF
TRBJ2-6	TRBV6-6	CASSGAAGANVLTF
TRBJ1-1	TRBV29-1	CSALAWTEAFF
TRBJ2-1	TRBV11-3	CASSLDRVTGHNEQFF
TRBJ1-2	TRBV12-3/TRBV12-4	CASRQAGVLTHLYGYTF
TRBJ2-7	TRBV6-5	CASSNPKLEYEQYF
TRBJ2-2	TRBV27	CASSSGGFQTDTGELFF
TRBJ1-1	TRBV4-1	CASSQAGRVNTEAFF
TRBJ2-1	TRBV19	CASSLTSGSVYNEQFF
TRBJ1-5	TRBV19	CASSRGQGHNQPQHF
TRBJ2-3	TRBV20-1	CSAETSTDTQYF
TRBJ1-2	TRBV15	CATSRPTGAASGYTF
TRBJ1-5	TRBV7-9	CASSFGVNQPQHF